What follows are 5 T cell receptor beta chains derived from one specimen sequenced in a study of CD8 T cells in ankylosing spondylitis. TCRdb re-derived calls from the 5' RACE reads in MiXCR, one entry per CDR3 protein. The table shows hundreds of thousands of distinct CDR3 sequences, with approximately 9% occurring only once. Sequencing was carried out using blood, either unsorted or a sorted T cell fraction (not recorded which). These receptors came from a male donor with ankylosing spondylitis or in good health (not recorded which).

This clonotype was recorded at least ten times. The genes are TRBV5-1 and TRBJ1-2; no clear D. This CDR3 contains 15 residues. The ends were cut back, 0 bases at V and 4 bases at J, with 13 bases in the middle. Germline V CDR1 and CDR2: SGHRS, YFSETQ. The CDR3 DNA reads TGCGCCAGCAGCTTGGCCCCCGGAGGGCTCTATGGCTACACCTTC. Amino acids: CASSLAPGGLYGYTF.

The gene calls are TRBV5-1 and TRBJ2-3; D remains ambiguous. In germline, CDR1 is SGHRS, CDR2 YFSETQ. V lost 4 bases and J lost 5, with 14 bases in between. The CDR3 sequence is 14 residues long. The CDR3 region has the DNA TGCGCCAGCAGCCCCGGGTCCGGCCGAGATACGCAGTATTTT. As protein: CASSPGSGRDTQYF.

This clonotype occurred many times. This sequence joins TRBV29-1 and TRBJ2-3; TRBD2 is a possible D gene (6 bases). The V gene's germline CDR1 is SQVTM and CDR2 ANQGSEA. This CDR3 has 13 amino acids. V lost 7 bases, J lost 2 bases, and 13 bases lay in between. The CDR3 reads CSASAGNTDTQYF. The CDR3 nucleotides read TGCAGCGCTTCGGCGGGGAACACAGATACGCAGTATTTT.

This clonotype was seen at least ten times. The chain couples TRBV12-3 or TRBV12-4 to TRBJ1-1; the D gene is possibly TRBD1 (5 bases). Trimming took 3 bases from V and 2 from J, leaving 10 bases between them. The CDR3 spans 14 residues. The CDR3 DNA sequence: TGTGCCAGCAGTTTGGGACCGAGAAACACTGAAGCTTTCTTT. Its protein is CASSLGPRNTEAFF.

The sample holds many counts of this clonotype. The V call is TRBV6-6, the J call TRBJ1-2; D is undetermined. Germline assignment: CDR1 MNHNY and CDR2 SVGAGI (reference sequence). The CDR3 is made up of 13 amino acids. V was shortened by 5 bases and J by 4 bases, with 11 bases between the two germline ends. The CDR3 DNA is TGTGCCAGCAGTAGCCCAGTCTTCTATGGCTACACCTTC. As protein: CASSSPVFYGYTF.